A selection of T cell receptor beta chains follows, all from one sample in a study of T cell responses to AZD1222 COVID-19 vaccine. The assay was immunoSEQ multiplex PCR, and TCRdb's table has in-frame clones only and misses some. Of 75,000 to 90,000 clones listed, under 90% are singletons. Sequencing was performed on peripheral blood, taken on day 0 of AZD1222 vaccination. All receptors come from an adult in good health. Each CDR3 is given with its conserved first and last residue. The D gene is left open where the match is weak. Size is omitted from some rows. Given values are once, few, many or a class for expanded clones.

size: .
D: TRBD1
J: TRBJ1-1
V: TRBV6-1
CDR3: CASRQGDTEAFF
DNA: TGTGCCAGCAGGCAGGGGGACACTGAAGCTTTCTTT

size: .
D: .
J: TRBJ2-3
V: TRBV6-5
CDR3: CASSSPGTDTQYF
DNA: TGTGCCAGCAGTTCCCCAGGCACAGATACGCAGTATTTT

size: .
D: .
J: TRBJ2-3
V: TRBV19
CDR3: CASTRDKGKGTQYF
DNA: TGTGCCAGCACCCGGGACAAGGGGAAAGGTACGCAGTATTTT

size: .
D: TRBD1
J: TRBJ1-1
V: TRBV5-4
CDR3: CASSFDRAGAEAFF
DNA: TGTGCCAGCAGCTTCGACAGGGCGGGTGCTGAAGCTTTCTTT

size: .
D: .
J: TRBJ1-2
V: TRBV28
CDR3: CASSLEGIGYGYTF
DNA: TGTGCCAGCAGTCTCGAGGGGATTGGTTATGGCTACACCTTC

size: .
D: TRBD2
J: TRBJ2-3
V: TRBV6-2/TRBV6-3
CDR3: CASSFRFYSGGTDTQYF
DNA: TGTGCCAGCAGTTTCCGTTTTTATAGCGGGGGAACAGATACGCAGTATTTT

size: .
D: .
J: TRBJ1-6
V: TRBV7-2
CDR3: CASSLIASVLGSPLHF
DNA: TGTGCCAGCAGCTTGATAGCTTCGGTCTTAGGGTCACCCCTCCACTTT

size: .
D: TRBD1
J: TRBJ1-1
V: TRBV12-3/TRBV12-4
CDR3: CASSSGGEAFF
DNA: TGTGCCAGCAGTTCAGGGGGAGAAGCTTTCTTT

size: .
D: TRBD1
J: TRBJ1-3
V: TRBV11-2
CDR3: CASSSEAKGASGNTIYF
DNA: TGTGCCAGCAGCTCCGAAGCAAAGGGGGCCTCTGGAAACACCATATATTTT

size: once
D: TRBD2
J: TRBJ2-3
V: TRBV18
CDR3: CASSPSASGSTADTQYF
DNA: TGTGCCAGCTCACCATCGGCTAGCGGGAGTACCGCAGATACGCAGTATTTT

size: .
D: TRBD1
J: TRBJ2-2
V: TRBV5-1
CDR3: CASSPGTGPPGELFF
DNA: TGCGCCAGCAGCCCCGGGACAGGACCCCCCGGGGAGCTGTTTTTT

size: .
D: .
J: TRBJ1-2
V: TRBV5-8
CDR3: CASSLIFWEKNHGYTF
DNA: TGTGCCAGCAGCTTGATCTTCTGGGAGAAAAACCATGGCTACACCTTC

size: .
D: .
J: TRBJ1-1
V: TRBV9
CDR3: CASSARQLNTEAFF
DNA: TGTGCCAGCAGCGCCAGACAGTTGAACACTGAAGCTTTCTTT

size: once
D: .
J: TRBJ2-1
V: TRBV12-3/TRBV12-4
CDR3: CASSYRGEQFF
DNA: TGTGCCAGCAGCTATAGGGGTGAGCAGTTCTTC

size: .
D: .
J: TRBJ1-2
V: TRBV30
CDR3: CAWSRGGRGYTF
DNA: TGTGCCTGGAGTCGGGGAGGCCGAGGCTACACCTTC

size: .
D: TRBD1
J: TRBJ1-2
V: TRBV29-1
CDR3: CSVVARLDRGREVYTF
DNA: TGCAGCGTTGTTGCCCGACTCGACAGGGGGCGTGAGGTCTACACCTTC

size: .
D: TRBD2
J: TRBJ2-1
V: TRBV3-1/TRBV3-2
CDR3: CASSQALAGIRGGNEQFF
DNA: TGTGCCAGCAGCCAAGCCCTAGCGGGAATCAGAGGGGGTAATGAGCAGTTCTTC